This paragraph reports one TCR beta chain. Its antigen is not known. The data originate from a study of prognosis after radiotherapy for stage I lung cancer. Whole-study findings and limits: There was a fall in unique TCR clone counts after stereotactic body radiation therapy, median roughly 9,900 versus 7,200.

V was cut by 6 bases and J by 1 base, with 18 bases left in between. This CDR3 has 16 amino acids. Germline V gives CDR1 MNHNS, CDR2 SASEGT. The study amplified the TCR beta CDR3 region from genomic DNA. This amplification was carried out by two rounds of multiplex PCR. Primers targeting each individual TRBV and TRBJ gene were applied in first-round PCR. TCRdb processed the multiplex PCR reads anew with MiXCR; each CDR3 protein has one entry. Of 31,000 or so distinct CDR3 sequences listed, about 43% are singletons. Sequencing used PBMCs, obtained before or after stereotactic body radiation therapy (not recorded which). This chain uses TRBV6-1 with TRBJ1-1; D remains unclear. This TCR was sampled from a donor aged 50 or older with non-small cell lung cancer. CDR3 in amino acids: CASRTWAVTKNTEAFF. In nucleotides, the CDR3 is TGTGCCAGCAGGACATGGGCTGTGACAAAGAACACTGAAGCTTTCTTT.